This entry lists 18 T cell receptor beta chains sequenced from one sample in a study of shared clonotypes between healthy human individuals. TCRdb keeps only in-frame clones here, not all; method: immunoSEQ multiplex PCR. The sample yields 1.6 million or so clones, approximately 98.5% seen once. The sample taken for sequencing was naive CD4+ T cells sorted from blood. Subset meaning: CD45RA+ positively selected. These receptors came from a young man in good health.

This chain uses TRBV9 with TRBJ2-1; D possibly corresponds to TRBD2 (6 bases). CDR1 is SGDLS and CDR2 is YYNGEE in the germline V gene. The ends were cut back, 0 bases at V and 10 bases at J, with 14 bases in the middle. This CDR3 has 14 amino acids. CDR3 sequence: CASSVGPSGGEQFF. CDR3 DNA: TGTGCCAGCAGCGTAGGGCCATCAGGAGGGGAGCAGTTCTTC.

This clone was seen a single time. V gene TRBV2 combines with J gene TRBJ1-2; D is unresolved. This CDR3 contains 13 residues. Trimming shortened V by 8 bases and J by 1 base, and 11 bases separated the two germline ends. Germline V gene lookup returns CDR1 SNHLY and CDR2 FYNNEI. The CDR3 nucleotides read TGTGCCAGCCTCCAGAGGTTTAACTATGGCTACACCTTC. Amino acid sequence: CASLQRFNYGYTF.

Concerning this clone: The identical CDR3 is also encoded by other nucleotide sequences in the sample. The chain recombines TRBV7-9 with TRBJ2-5, with D uncertain. CDR1 and CDR2 from the germline V gene are SEHNR and FQNEAQ (reference sequence). Trimming stripped 5 bases from V and 0 bases from J, with 10 bases between. The CDR3 has 14 amino acids. In DNA form, the CDR3 reads TGTGCCAGCAGCCCGTCAGGTTACCAAGAGACCCAGTACTTC. Its protein product is CASSPSGYQETQYF.

V and J are TRBV2 and TRBJ2-1, with 10 bases aligning to TRBD1. Germline loops: CDR1 SNHLY, CDR2 FYNNEI. The CDR3 loop spans 17 amino acids. The junction had 9 bases not matched to a gene; V was cut back by 2 bases and J by 5 bases. The CDR3 nucleotides read TGTGCCAGCAGTGAATGGGGTGACAGGGGGCGGGACAATGAGCAGTTCTTC. As protein: CASSEWGDRGRDNEQFF. Full variable domain (remainder filled in from reference TRBV2 and TRBJ2-1): EPEVTQTPSHQVTQMGQEVILRCVPISNHLYFYWYRQILGQKVEFLVSFYNNEISEKSEIFDDQFSVERPDGSNFTLKIRSTKLEDSAMYFCASSEWGDRGRDNEQFFGPGTRLTVL.

This chain uses TRBV9 with TRBJ1-3; weak D call: TRBD1 (5 bases). The germline V gene has CDR1 SGDLS and CDR2 YYNGEE. This CDR3 has 14 amino acids. With 9 bases removed from V and 1 base from J, the gap between germline ends came to 14 bases. The CDR3 DNA follows: TGTGCCACTGGGAGGGGAGGGTCTGGAAACACCATATATTTT. It codes for CATGRGGSGNTIYF.

The CDR3 region has the DNA TGTGCCAGCAGCGTCGGGACTAGCGGGAGGGGAGAGACCCAGTACTTC. It translates to CASSVGTSGRGETQYF. The chain carries TRBV9 and TRBJ2-5; 16 bases agree with TRBD2. The CDR3 contains 16 residues. Germline lookup yields CDR1 SGDLS and CDR2 YYNGEE. V lost 2 bases, J lost 4 bases, and 2 bases stayed unmatched.

This rearrangement joins TRBV5-1 to TRBJ2-1; no reliable D call. The ends were cut back, 0 bases at V and 6 bases at J, with 4 bases in the middle. CDR1 is SGHRS and CDR2 is YFSETQ in the germline V gene. This CDR3 contains 12 residues. The CDR3 protein is CASSLVSNEQFF. The CDR3 DNA reads TGCGCCAGCAGCTTGGTGTCCAATGAGCAGTTCTTC.

The count of this clone is one. This chain uses TRBV10-1 with TRBJ2-7, with D possibly matching TRBD2 (6 bases). The ends were cut back, 0 bases at V and 5 bases at J, with 17 bases in the middle. Germline-derived CDR1 and CDR2 are WNHNN and SYGVQD (reference sequence). CDR3 length: 16 amino acids. CDR3 protein: CASSESAGRLRNEQYF. CDR3 in DNA: TGCGCCAGCAGTGAGTCGGCAGGGAGGCTCCGGAACGAGCAGTACTTC.

As DNA, the CDR3 is TGCGCCAGCAGCTTTGGGGGGGCGGACAATGAAAAACTGTTTTTT. Residues: CASSFGGADNEKLFF. The chain employs TRBV5-1 and TRBJ1-4; TRBD1 is a possible D gene (6 bases). Between the trimmed V and J ends, which lost 2 bases and 5 bases, there was a span of 13 bases. CDR1 and CDR2 from the germline V gene are SGHRS and YFSETQ. The CDR3 covers 15 residues. Variable domain in full (rest from reference TRBV5-1 and TRBJ1-4): KAGVTQTPRYLIKTRGQQVTLSCSPISGHRSVSWYQQTPGQGLQFLFEYFSETQRNKGNFPGRFSGRQFSNSRSEMNVSTLELGDSALYLCASSFGGADNEKLFFGSGTQLSVL.

The chain uses TRBV6-7 and TRBJ1-5; D is perhaps TRBD1 (5 bases). TRBV6-7 is treated as an ORF (open reading frame) with a function not yet certain. The CDR3 sequence is 17 residues long. Trimming removed 8 bases from V and 0 bases from J, with 20 bases in between. CDR3 residues: CASLGTRTVYSNQPQHF. The CDR3 DNA reads as TGTGCCAGCTTAGGGACCAGGACGGTTTATAGCAATCAGCCCCAGCATTTT.

The CDR3 loop is CASSLGLPIDGEQYF. CDR3 in DNA: TGTGCCAGCAGTCTGGGACTCCCAATCGACGGCGAGCAGTACTTC. The V and J genes are TRBV6-1 and TRBJ2-7; perhaps TRBD2 as D (6 bases). Germline V lookup: CDR1 MNHNS, CDR2 SASEGT. This CDR3 region has 15 residues. With 5 bases removed from V and 6 bases from J, the gap between germline ends came to 20 bases.

This chain connects TRBV27 to TRBJ2-5, with D perhaps given as TRBD1 or TRBD2 (5 bases each). V lost 2 bases to trimming and J lost 1 base, with 8 bases between them. There are 14 residues in the CDR3. The germline gives CDR1 MNHEY, CDR2 SMNVEV (reference sequence). CDR3 protein: CASSLIGAQETQYF. CDR3 nucleotide sequence: TGTGCCAGCAGTTTAATCGGGGCCCAAGAGACCCAGTACTTC.

The chain combines TRBV7-9 with TRBJ2-3, with D possibly being TRBD1 or TRBD2 (7 bases each). CDR1 SEHNR and CDR2 FQNEAQ come from the germline V gene (reference sequence). Deletions cut 5 bases from V and 4 bases from J, with 19 bases between. This CDR3 has 16 residues. As DNA, the CDR3 is TGTGCCAGCAGCCCCAGGGGGAGGGGAGGCGCAGATACGCAGTATTTT. It translates to CASSPRGRGGADTQYF.

This chain links TRBV7-9 with TRBJ2-7, with D possibly being TRBD1 or TRBD2 (5 bases each). The CDR3 has 14 residues. The V and J ends lost 5 bases and 0 bases respectively, with 11 bases between them. Germline V gene data show CDR1 as SEHNR and CDR2 as FQNEAQ (reference sequence). The CDR3 protein is CASSPGTDSYEQYF. Here the CDR3 DNA reads TGTGCCAGCAGCCCAGGGACGGACTCCTACGAGCAGTACTTC.

The CDR3 DNA is TGTGCCAGCAGCTCCATGCCAGGGCTTACCTACGAGCAGTACTTC. Residues: CASSSMPGLTYEQYF. The chain is built from TRBV6-5 and TRBJ2-7; D is possibly TRBD1 (5 bases). V shed 6 bases and J shed 2 bases, with 17 bases lying between them. The CDR3 length is 15 residues. Germline V gene sequence: CDR1 MNHEY, CDR2 SVGAGI.

The V call is TRBV18, the J call TRBJ2-7; D might be TRBD2 (7 bases). The CDR3 runs 16 residues. The V end was cut by 2 bases, the J end by 1 base, with 15 bases between. Germline loops: CDR1 KGHSH, CDR2 LQKENI. CDR3 in amino acids: CASSPIRGGLSYEQYF. In nucleotides, the CDR3 is TGTGCCAGCTCACCAATAAGGGGGGGTTTATCCTACGAGCAGTACTTC.

The chain recombines TRBV28 with TRBJ1-1; tentatively, D is TRBD1 (6 bases). The CDR3 has 15 amino acids. V was shortened by 7 bases and J by 0 bases, with 15 bases between the two germline ends. Germline CDR1 and CDR2: MDHEN and SYDVKM. The CDR3 loop is CASITGGALNTEAFF. Written as DNA, the CDR3 is TGTGCCAGCATCACCGGGGGGGCACTGAACACTGAAGCTTTCTTT.

About this clone: Different DNA sequences within this sample yield the same CDR3. The chain recombines TRBV9 with TRBJ2-1; TRBD2 matches at 11 bases. The V and J ends lost 0 bases and 4 bases, in that order; junction bases with no gene match: 0. The germline V gene encodes CDR1 SGDLS and CDR2 YYNGEE. CDR3 length: 15 residues. DNA of the CDR3: TGTGCCAGCAGCGTAGGACTAGCGGGGTACAATGAGCAGTTCTTC. Its translation is CASSVGLAGYNEQFF.